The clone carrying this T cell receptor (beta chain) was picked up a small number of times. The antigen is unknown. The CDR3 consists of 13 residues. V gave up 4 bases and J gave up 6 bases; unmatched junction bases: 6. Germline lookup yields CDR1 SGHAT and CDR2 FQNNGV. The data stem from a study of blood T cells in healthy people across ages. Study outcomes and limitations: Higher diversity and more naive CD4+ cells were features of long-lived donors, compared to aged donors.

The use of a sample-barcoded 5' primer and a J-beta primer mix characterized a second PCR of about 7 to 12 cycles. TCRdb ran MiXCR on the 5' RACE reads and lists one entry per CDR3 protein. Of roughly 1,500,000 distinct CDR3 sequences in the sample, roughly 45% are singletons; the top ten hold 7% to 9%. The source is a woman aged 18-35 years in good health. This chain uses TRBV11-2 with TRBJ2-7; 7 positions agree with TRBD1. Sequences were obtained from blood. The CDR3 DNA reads TGTGCCAGCAGCTATGACAGGGAGAGCGAGCAGTACTTC. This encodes CASSYDRESEQYF.